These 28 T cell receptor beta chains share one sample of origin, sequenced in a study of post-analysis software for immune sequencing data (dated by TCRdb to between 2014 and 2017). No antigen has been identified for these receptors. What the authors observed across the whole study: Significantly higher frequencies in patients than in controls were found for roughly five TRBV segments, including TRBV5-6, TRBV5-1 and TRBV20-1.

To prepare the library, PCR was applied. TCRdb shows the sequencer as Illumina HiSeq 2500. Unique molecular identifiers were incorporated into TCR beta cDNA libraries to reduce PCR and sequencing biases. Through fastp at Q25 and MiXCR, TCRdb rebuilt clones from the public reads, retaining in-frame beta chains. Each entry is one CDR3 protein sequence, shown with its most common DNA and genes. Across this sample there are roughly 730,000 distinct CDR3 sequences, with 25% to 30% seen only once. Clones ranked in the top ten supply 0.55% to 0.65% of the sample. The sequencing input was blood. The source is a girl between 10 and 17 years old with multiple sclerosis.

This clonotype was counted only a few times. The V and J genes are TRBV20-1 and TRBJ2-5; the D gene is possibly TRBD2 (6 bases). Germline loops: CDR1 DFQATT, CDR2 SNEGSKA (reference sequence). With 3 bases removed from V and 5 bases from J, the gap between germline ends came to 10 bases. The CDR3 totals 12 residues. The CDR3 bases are TGCAGTGCTAGCGGGAGCCGCGAGACCCAGTACTTC. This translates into CSASGSRETQYF.

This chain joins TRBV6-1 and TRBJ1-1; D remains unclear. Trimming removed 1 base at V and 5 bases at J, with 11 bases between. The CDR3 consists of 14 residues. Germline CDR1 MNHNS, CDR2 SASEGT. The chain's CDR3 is CASSEGGWRTEAFF. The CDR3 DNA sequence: TGTGCCAGCAGTGAAGGAGGGTGGAGGACTGAAGCTTTCTTT.

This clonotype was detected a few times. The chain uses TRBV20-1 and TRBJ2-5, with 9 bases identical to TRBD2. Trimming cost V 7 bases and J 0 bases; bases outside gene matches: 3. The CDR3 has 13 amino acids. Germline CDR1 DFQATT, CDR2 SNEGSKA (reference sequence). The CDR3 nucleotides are TGCAGTGGGGCTAGCGGGAACCAAGAGACCCAGTACTTC. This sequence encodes CSGASGNQETQYF.

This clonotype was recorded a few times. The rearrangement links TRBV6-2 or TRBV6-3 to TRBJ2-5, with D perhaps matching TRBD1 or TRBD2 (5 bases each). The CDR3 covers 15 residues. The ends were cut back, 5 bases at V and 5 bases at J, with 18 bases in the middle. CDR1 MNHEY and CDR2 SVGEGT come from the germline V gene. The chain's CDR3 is CASSPSGPKWETQYF. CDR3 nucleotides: TGTGCCAGCAGTCCTTCGGGGCCCAAGTGGGAGACCCAGTACTTC.

The CDR3 loop is CASSQAGQGVLQETQYF. DNA of the CDR3: TGTGCCAGCAGCCAAGCTGGACAGGGGGTCCTCCAAGAGACCCAGTACTTC. The chain links TRBV4-2 to TRBJ2-5; 10 bases fit TRBD1. CDR3 length: 17 residues. Per the germline V gene, CDR1 is LGHNA and CDR2 is YNFKEQ. V gave up 1 base and J gave up 1 base; unmatched junction bases: 6.

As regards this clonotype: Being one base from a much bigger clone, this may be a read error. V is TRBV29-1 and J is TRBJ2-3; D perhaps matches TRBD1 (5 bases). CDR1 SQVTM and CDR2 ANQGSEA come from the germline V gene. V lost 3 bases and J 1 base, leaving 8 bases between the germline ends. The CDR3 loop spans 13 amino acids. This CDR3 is CSVDGRGTDTQYF. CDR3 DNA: TGCAGCGTTGATGGCAGGGGCACAGATACGCAGTATTTT.

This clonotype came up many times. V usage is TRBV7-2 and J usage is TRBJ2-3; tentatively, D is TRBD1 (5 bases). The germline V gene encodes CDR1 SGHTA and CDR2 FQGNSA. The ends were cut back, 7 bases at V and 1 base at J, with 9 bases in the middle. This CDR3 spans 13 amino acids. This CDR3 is CASTLGGTDTQYF. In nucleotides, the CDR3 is TGTGCCAGCACCCTAGGGGGCACAGATACGCAGTATTTT. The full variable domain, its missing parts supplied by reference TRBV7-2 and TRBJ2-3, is GAGVSQSPSNKVTEKGKDVELRCDPISGHTALYWYRQSLGQGLEFLIYFQGNSAPDKSGLPSDRFSAERTGGSVSTLTIQRTQQEDSAVYLCASTLGGTDTQYFGPGTRLTVL.

As DNA, the CDR3 is TGTGCCAGCAGCCGGGAGGCGGCTCAGCACAATGAGCAGTTCTTC. Its protein product is CASSREAAQHNEQFF. This chain connects TRBV7-2 to TRBJ2-1; 7 bases are a match to TRBD2. Germline assignment: CDR1 SGHTA and CDR2 FQGNSA. V trimming: 5 bases; J trimming: 5 bases; junction bases outside the gene matches: 9. This CDR3 is built from 15 residues.

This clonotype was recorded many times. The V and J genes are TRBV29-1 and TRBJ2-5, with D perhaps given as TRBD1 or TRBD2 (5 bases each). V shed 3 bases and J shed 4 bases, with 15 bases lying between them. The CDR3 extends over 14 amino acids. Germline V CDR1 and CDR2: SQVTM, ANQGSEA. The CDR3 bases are TGCAGCGTTGATATAGTGGGGGTCGGAGAGACCCAGTACTTC. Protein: CSVDIVGVGETQYF.

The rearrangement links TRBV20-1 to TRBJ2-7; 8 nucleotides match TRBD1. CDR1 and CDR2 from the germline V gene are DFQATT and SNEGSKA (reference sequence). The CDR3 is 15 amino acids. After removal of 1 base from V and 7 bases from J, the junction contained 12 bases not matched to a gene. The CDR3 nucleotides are TGCAGTGCTAGAGTTTCACGGACAGGGCCGGGGGAGCAGTACTTC. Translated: CSARVSRTGPGEQYF.

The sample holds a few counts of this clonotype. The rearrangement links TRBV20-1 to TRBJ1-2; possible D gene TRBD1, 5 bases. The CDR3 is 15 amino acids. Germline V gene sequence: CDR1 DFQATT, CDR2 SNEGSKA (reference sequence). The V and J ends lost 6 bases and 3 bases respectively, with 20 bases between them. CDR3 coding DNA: TGCAGTGCCACACTCTGGGGGGAATCTGACTATGGCTACACCTTC. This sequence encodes CSATLWGESDYGYTF.

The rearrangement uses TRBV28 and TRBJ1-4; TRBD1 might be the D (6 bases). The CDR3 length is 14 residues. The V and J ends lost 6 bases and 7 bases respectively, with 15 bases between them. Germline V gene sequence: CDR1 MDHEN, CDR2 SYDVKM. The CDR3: CASSGTPRGEKLFF. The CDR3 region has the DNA TGTGCCAGCAGCGGGACCCCCAGGGGTGAAAAACTGTTTTTT. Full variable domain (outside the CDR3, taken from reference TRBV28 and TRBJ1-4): DVKVTQSSRYLVKRTGEKVFLECVQDMDHENMFWYRQDPGLGLRLIYFSYDVKMKEKGDIPEGYSVSREKKERFSLILESASTNQTSMYLCASSGTPRGEKLFFGSGTQLSVL.

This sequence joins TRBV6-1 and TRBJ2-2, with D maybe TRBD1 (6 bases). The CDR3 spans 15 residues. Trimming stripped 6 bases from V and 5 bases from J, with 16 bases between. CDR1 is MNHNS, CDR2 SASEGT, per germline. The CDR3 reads CASSTDRTKTGELFF. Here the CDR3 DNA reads TGTGCCAGCAGCACCGACAGGACCAAGACCGGGGAGCTGTTTTTT.

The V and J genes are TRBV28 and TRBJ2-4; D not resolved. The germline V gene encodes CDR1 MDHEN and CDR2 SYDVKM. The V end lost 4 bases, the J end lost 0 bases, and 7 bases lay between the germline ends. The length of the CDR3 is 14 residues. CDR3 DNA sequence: TGTGCCAGCAGTTCGCAGTTAGCCAAAAACATTCAGTACTTC. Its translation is CASSSQLAKNIQYF.

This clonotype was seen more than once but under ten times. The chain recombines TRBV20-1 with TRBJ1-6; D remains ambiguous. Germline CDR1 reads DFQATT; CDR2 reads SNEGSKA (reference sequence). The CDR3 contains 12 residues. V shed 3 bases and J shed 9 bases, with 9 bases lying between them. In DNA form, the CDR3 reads TGCAGTGCTAGGTTACCGGGTTCACCCCTCCACTTT. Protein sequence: CSARLPGSPLHF.

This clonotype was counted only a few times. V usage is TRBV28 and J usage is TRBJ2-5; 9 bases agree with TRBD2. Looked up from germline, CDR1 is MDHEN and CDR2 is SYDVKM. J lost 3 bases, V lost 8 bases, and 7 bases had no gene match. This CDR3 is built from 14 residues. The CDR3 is CASLSGSVEETQYF. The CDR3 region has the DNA TGTGCCAGCCTTAGCGGGAGTGTGGAAGAGACCCAGTACTTC. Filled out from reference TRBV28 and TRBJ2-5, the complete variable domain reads DVKVTQSSRYLVKRTGEKVFLECVQDMDHENMFWYRQDPGLGLRLIYFSYDVKMKEKGDIPEGYSVSREKKERFSLILESASTNQTSMYLCASLSGSVEETQYFGPGTRLLVL.

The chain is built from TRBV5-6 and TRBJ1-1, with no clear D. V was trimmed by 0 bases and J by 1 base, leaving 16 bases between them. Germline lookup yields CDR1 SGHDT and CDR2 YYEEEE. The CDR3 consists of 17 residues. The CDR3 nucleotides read TGTGCCAGCAGCTTGGCCAACTGGGAAAGGTGGAACACTGAAGCTTTCTTT. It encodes CASSLANWERWNTEAFF.

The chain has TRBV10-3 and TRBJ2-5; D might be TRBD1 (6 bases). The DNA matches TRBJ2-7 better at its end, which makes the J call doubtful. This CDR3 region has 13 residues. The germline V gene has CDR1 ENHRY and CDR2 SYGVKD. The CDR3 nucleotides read TGTGCCTCCAGGGGCTCCCAGGCGCGCGAGCAGTACTTC. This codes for CASRGSQAREQYF.

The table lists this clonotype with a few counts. Written as DNA, the CDR3 is TGTGCCAGCAGCTGGGGACTAGCTAGGGGTGAGCAGTTCTTC. As protein: CASSWGLARGEQFF. The chain recombines TRBV11-2 with TRBJ2-1, with TRBD2 matching over 9 bases. Unmatched junction bases numbered 7, after V lost 4 bases and J lost 9 bases. Germline V CDR1 and CDR2: SGHAT, FQNNGV. This CDR3 has 14 residues.

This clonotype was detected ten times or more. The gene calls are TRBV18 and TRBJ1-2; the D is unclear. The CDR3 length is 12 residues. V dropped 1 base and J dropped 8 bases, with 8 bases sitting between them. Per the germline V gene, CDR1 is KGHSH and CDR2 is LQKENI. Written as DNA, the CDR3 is TGTGCCAGCTCACCACTGAGCGGAGGCTACACCTTC. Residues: CASSPLSGGYTF.

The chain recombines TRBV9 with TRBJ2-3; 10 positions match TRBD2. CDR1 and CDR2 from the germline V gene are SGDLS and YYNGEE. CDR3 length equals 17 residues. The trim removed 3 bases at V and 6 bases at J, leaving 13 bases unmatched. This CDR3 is CASSEPKAGGPSDTQYF. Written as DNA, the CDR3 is TGTGCCAGCAGCGAACCAAAAGCGGGAGGGCCCTCGGATACGCAGTATTTT.

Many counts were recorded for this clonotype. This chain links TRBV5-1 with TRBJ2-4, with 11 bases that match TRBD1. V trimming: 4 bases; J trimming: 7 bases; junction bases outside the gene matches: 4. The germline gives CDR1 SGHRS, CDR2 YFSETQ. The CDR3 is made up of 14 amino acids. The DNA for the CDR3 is TGCGCCAGCAGCCTCGGACAGGGGGCGAACATTCAGTACTTC. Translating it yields CASSLGQGANIQYF.

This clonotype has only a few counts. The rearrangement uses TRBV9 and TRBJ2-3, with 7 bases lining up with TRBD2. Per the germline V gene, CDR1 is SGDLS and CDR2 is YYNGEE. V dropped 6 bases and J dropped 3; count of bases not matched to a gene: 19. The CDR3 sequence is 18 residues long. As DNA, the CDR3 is TGTGCCAGCACCGAGCCCTTAGGTGGAGGGAGGGAGACAGATACGCAGTATTTT. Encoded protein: CASTEPLGGGRETDTQYF.

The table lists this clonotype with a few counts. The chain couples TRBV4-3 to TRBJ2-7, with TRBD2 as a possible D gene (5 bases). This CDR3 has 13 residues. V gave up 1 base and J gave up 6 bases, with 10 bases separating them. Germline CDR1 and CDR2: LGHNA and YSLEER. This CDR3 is CASSQGFRGEQYF. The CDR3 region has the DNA TGCGCCAGCAGCCAAGGTTTTCGGGGCGAGCAGTACTTC.

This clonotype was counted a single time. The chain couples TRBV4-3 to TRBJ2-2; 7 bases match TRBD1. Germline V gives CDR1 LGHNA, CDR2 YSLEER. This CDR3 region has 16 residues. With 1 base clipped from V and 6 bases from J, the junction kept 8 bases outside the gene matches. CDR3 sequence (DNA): TGCGCCAGCAGCCAAGTTGGGCCAGGGGGTCCCGGGGAGCTGTTTTTT. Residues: CASSQVGPGGPGELFF.

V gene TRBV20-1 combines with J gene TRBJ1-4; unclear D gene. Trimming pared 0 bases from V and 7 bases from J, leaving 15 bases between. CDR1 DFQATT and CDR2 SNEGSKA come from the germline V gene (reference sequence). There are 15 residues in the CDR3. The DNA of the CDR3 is TGCAGTGCTAGAGATCTCCGGGGTTTGGGTGAAAAACTGTTTTTT. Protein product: CSARDLRGLGEKLFF.

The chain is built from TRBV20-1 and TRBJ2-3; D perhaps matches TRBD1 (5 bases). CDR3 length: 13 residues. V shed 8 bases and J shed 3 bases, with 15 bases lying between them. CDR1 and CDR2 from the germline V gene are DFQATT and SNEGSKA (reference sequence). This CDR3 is CSPQGHGTDTQYF. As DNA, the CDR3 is TGCAGTCCCCAAGGACACGGGACAGATACGCAGTATTTT.

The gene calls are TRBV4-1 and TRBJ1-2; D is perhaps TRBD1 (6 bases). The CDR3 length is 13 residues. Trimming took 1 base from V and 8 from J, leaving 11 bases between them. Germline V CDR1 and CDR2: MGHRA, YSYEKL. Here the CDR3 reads CASSQGTAGGYTF. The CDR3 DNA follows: TGCGCCAGCAGCCAAGGGACAGCGGGGGGCTACACCTTC.